This TCR beta chain was recorded in a study of T-cell reconstitution after alpha-beta-depleted transplantation in children (dated by TCRdb to 2016 to 2017). Notes on the research overall: Using TCR repertoire profiling, the study quantitatively followed how T-cell immune reconstitution unfolded in children after TCRalphabeta/CD19-depleted allogeneic hematopoietic cell transplantation.

Ten or more counts support this clonotype. Its antigen is currently not known. Base qualities were left out, and no much larger clone turns up one base away. The germline V gene (reference sequence) sets CDR1 to MNHEY and CDR2 to SMNVEV. Inclusive of the bounding cysteine and phenylalanine, the CDR3 is 14 residues long. The sequence is cut down to CDR3 DNA, 42 bases in frame from base 1. V is shortened by 4 bases, J by 1 base, and the region joining them spans 8 bases. Library prep was done by PCR. For sequencing, an Illumina HiSeq 2500 was employed. TCR libraries were prepared with molecular barcoding, using unique molecular identifiers to normalize TCRbeta repertoire quantification. TCRdb ran its own pipeline on the public reads, namely fastp trimming at Q25 and MiXCR clone calling, and kept in-frame beta chains. Each entry merges the rows of one CDR3 protein and shows their most common DNA and genes. Within this sample are a few hundred thousand distinct CDR3 sequences, with 9% to 10% of them counted one time only. Of the sample, approximately 5.4% is held by the ten largest clones.

This sequence originates from a human donor who donated a stem cell graft to a child with SCID. The sample consisted of PBMCs from the stem cell graft donor, taken from the stem cell graft. The chain couples TRBV27 to TRBJ2-1; the D gene is possibly TRBD1 or TRBD2, each agreeing over 5 bases. The base sequence is TGTGCCAGCAGTTACGGGGCATCCTACAATGAGCAGTTCTTC. Its product reads: CASSYGASYNEQFF.